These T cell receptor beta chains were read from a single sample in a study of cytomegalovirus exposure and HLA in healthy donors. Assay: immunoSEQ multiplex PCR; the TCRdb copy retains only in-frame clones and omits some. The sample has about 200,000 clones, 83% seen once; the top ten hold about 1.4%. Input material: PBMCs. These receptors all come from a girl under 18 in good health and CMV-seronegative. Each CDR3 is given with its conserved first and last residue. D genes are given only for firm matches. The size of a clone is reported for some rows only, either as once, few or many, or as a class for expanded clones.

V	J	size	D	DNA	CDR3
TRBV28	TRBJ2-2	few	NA	TGTGCCAGCAGTTCCGGCGGGGAGCTGTTTTTT	CASSSGGELFF
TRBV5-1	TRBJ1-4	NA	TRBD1	TGCGCCAGCAGCTTGGCCGGGACAGTTAGTTCAACTAATGAAAAACTGTTTTTT	CASSLAGTVSSTNEKLFF
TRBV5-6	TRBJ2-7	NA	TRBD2	TGTGCCAGCAGCCCGACGGGGGGGAACAACTGGGGGGAGCAGTACTTC	CASSPTGGNNWGEQYF
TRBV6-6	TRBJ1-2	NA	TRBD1	TGTGCCAGCAGTCGGGACAGCCCCTATGGCTACACCTTC	CASSRDSPYGYTF
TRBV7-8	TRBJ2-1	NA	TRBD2	TGTGCCAGCAGCTTAGAGGCACCTAGCGGGGGTCTCTACAATGAGCAGTTCTTC	CASSLEAPSGGLYNEQFF
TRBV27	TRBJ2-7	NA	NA	TGTGCCAGCAGGATCTTGGGAGGAGATTACGAGCAGTACTTC	CASRILGGDYEQYF
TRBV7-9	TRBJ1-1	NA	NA	TGTGCCAGCAGCCCAACCCGAGATCTGAACACTGAAGCTTTCTTT	CASSPTRDLNTEAFF
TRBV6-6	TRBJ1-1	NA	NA	TGTGCCAGCAGTTACGGGCGGGGAATGTTGAACACTGAAGCTTTCTTT	CASSYGRGMLNTEAFF
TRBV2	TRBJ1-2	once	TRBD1	TGTGCCAGCAGGACAGGGTGGGGTTATGGCTACACCTTC	CASRTGWGYGYTF
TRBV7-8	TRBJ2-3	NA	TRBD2	TGTGCCAGCAGCCGACAGCGACAGGGACTAGCGGGGGGGCGAGTAGATACGCAGTATTTT	CASSRQRQGLAGGRVDTQYF
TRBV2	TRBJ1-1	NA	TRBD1	TGTGCCAGCAGCACACACAGGGGCTTCACTGAAGCTTTCTTT	CASSTHRGFTEAFF
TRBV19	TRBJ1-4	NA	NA	TGTGCCAGTAGTATCGGAGGGGCGCGAAATGAAAAACTGTTTTTT	CASSIGGARNEKLFF
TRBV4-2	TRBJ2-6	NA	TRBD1	TGTGCCAGCAGCCAAGGGACAGGGGTCCGCTCTGGGGCCAACGTCCTGACTTTC	CASSQGTGVRSGANVLTF
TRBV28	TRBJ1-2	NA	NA	TGTGCCAGCAGTCAGGGACTGTGGGGCTACACCTTC	CASSQGLWGYTF
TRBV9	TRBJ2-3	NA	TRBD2	TGTGCCAGCAGCGGAGGACTAGCGGACACCACAGATACGCAGTATTTT	CASSGGLADTTDTQYF
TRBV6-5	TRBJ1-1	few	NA	TGTGCCAGCAGTCCCCCCGGGGCTGAAGCTTTCTTT	CASSPPGAEAFF
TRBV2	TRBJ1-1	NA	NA	TGTGCCAGCATCCGTTTCCCCGGGTTTCGTGCTTTCTTT	CASIRFPGFRAFF
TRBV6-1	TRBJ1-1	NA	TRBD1	TGTGCCAGCAGGAAACAGGGGGCGGTTAACACTGAAGCTTTCTTT	CASRKQGAVNTEAFF
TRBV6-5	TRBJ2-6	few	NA	TGTGCCAGCAAGAGAAACTCTGGGGCCAACGTCCTGACTTTC	CASKRNSGANVLTF
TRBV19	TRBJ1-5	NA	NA	TGTGCCAGTAGTATAGCATCCTGGGAGCAGCGGTATCAGCCCCAGCATTTT	CASSIASWEQRYQPQHF
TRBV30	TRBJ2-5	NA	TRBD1	TGTGCCTGGAGTCGGACAGGGCAAGAGACCCAGTACTTC	CAWSRTGQETQYF
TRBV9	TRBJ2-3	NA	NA	TGTGCCAGCAGCTCAAGACAGGCCACAGATACGCAGTATTTT	CASSSRQATDTQYF
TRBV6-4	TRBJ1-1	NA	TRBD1	TGTGCCAGCAGTAAAACACAGGGGAATAGGACTGAAGCTTTCTTT	CASSKTQGNRTEAFF
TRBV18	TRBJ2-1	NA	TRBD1	TGTGCCAGCTCAAGATACCGGGACAGAAACAATGAGCAGTTCTTC	CASSRYRDRNNEQFF
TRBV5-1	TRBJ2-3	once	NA	TGCGCCAGCAGCTACACAGGGCCTCTCAAATCAGATACGCAGTATTTT	CASSYTGPLKSDTQYF
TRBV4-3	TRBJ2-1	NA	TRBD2	TGCGCCAGCAGCCAAGCTGATAGCGGGGACTCCTACAATGAGCAGTTCTTC	CASSQADSGDSYNEQFF
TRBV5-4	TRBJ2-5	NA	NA	TGTGCCAGCAGCCCTAGCAGGACCCAAGAGACCCAGTACTTC	CASSPSRTQETQYF
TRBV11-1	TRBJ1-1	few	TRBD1	TGTGCCAGCAGCCGCCCGACAGGGTCATCTGAAGCTTTCTTT	CASSRPTGSSEAFF
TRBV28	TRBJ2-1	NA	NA	TGTGCCAGCAGTTCCGGTAGAGTCATCAGGGATGAGCAGTTCTTC	CASSSGRVIRDEQFF
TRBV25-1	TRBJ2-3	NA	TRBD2	TGTGCCAGCAGTGAATTTCCTAGCGGGGCCACAGATACGCAGTATTTT	CASSEFPSGATDTQYF
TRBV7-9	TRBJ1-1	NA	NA	TGTGCCAGCACCCTGGGAGGAACTGAAGCTTTCTTT	CASTLGGTEAFF
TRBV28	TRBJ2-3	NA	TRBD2	TGTGCCAGCAGTTTACAGCGGGAGGGGAACACAGATACGCAGTATTTT	CASSLQREGNTDTQYF